The rows below give T cell receptor beta chains drawn from one sample of a study of blood T cells in healthy people across ages. TCRdb independently ran MiXCR on the 5' RACE reads; one entry per CDR3 protein. The sample carries roughly 900,000 distinct CDR3 sequences, 40% to 60% recorded once. Sequences were obtained from blood. The receptors shown here come from a man younger than 45 in good health. CDR3s include the opening cysteine and the closing phenylalanine or tryptophan. The D gene is left open where the match is weak. Clone sizes are given selectively: once, few, many, or a class where the clone is expanded.

d_gene	abundance	v_gene	j_gene	CDR3nt	CDR3aa
TRBD1	-	TRBV20-1	TRBJ2-7	TGCAGTGCCACGGGACAGGTCACAGGGAGAGGGATCTACGAGCAGTACTTC	CSATGQVTGRGIYEQYF
TRBD1	once	TRBV14	TRBJ1-5	TGTGCCAACAGCCAGACAGGGGAAGGTCAGCCCCAGCATTTT	CANSQTGEGQPQHF
-	-	TRBV4-2	TRBJ2-7	TGTGCCAGCAGCCAAGATCTGCAGAGCGGCTACGAGCAGTACTTC	CASSQDLQSGYEQYF
-	few	TRBV28	TRBJ2-3	TGTGCCAGCAGTTCCAGACAGGTCGGTACGCAGTATTTT	CASSSRQVGTQYF
-	-	TRBV29-1	TRBJ2-1	TGCAGCGTCCTAACAGGGCCGAATGAGCAGTTCTTC	CSVLTGPNEQFF
TRBD1	-	TRBV11-2	TRBJ1-6	TGTGCCAGCAGCACCCGGACAGGGGGTAATTCACCCCTCCACTTT	CASSTRTGGNSPLHF
-	-	TRBV29-1	TRBJ2-2	TGCAGCGTTGAGGCAGGGGCTGGCGGGGAGCTGTTTTTT	CSVEAGAGGELFF
TRBD2	-	TRBV20-1	TRBJ2-5	TGCAGTGGAGGCGGGAGGGGACACAATGAGCAGTACTTC	CSGGGRGHNEQYF
-	-	TRBV20-1	TRBJ1-2	TGCAGTGCTAGTAGGGGACCGATATTAAACGGCTACACCTTC	CSASRGPILNGYTF
-	-	TRBV20-1	TRBJ2-5	TGCAGTGCTACAGGTCTTGGGGATATTAAAGAGACCCAGTACTTC	CSATGLGDIKETQYF
-	-	TRBV20-1	TRBJ1-1	TGCAGTGCTAGAGGTAGGAGGCCTAATGGGGCCATGAACACTGAAGCTTTCTTT	CSARGRRPNGAMNTEAFF
TRBD2	-	TRBV12-3/TRBV12-4	TRBJ2-3	TGTGCCAGCAGTTTGCGGGGGGCTTCGGATACGCAGTATTTT	CASSLRGASDTQYF
-	-	TRBV20-1	TRBJ1-2	TGCAGTGCTAGAGATGGGGGAATTGGGGGCTACACCTTC	CSARDGGIGGYTF
TRBD2	few	TRBV13	TRBJ2-7	TGTGCCAGCAGAGGTCGCGGGGGTACCTACGAGCAGTACTTC	CASRGRGGTYEQYF
TRBD2	-	TRBV6-5	TRBJ2-1	TGTGCCAGCAGTTCTTTAGCGGGGGGACTTTCCTACGATGAGCAGTTCTTC	CASSSLAGGLSYDEQFF
-	few	TRBV20-1	TRBJ1-2	TGCAGTGCTAGGAAGACGGGCTCCCATGTGAGTGGCTACACCTTC	CSARKTGSHVSGYTF
-	-	TRBV30	TRBJ2-2	TGTGCCTGGAGTTTCGTTCTAGTCTCTAGCACCGGGGAGCTGTTTTTT	CAWSFVLVSSTGELFF
-	-	TRBV6-6	TRBJ2-3	TGTGCCAGCAGTTTCCCAAGGGGGGGTACAGATACGCGGTATTTT	CASSFPRGGTDTRYF
-	-	TRBV7-8	TRBJ2-5	TGTGCCAGCAGCTTCGGGTTTAAAGAGACCCAGTACTTC	CASSFGFKETQYF
TRBD2	-	TRBV4-1	TRBJ2-3	TGCGCCAGCAGCCAGTCGTTCCTAGCGGGGGGCACAGATACGCAGTATTTT	CASSQSFLAGGTDTQYF
-	-	TRBV11-2	TRBJ2-5	TGTGCCAGCAGCTTAGATTGGACTGCCTGGGAGACCCAGTACTTC	CASSLDWTAWETQYF
TRBD1	few	TRBV12-3/TRBV12-4	TRBJ2-7	TGTGCCAGCGCCGTGGGACAGGGAGCTGCCTACGAGCAGTACTTC	CASAVGQGAAYEQYF
TRBD1	-	TRBV25-1	TRBJ2-7	TGTGCCAGCAGTGAATTTGACAGGGCCTACGAGCAGTACTTC	CASSEFDRAYEQYF
-	few	TRBV20-1	TRBJ1-5	TGCAGTGCTAGTGGCACAGCGACCAGCAATCAGCCCCAGCATTTT	CSASGTATSNQPQHF
-	few	TRBV28	TRBJ2-5	TGTGCCAGCAGTTCGGGGGCAGGAGGACAAGAGACCCAGTACTTC	CASSSGAGGQETQYF
TRBD1	-	TRBV29-1	TRBJ1-2	TGCAGCGTTGAACAGGGGGCGACGGGCTACACCTTC	CSVEQGATGYTF
-	-	TRBV18	TRBJ1-2	TGTGCCAGCTCCCCCGACCAGGGTCGCGGTGGCTACACCTTC	CASSPDQGRGGYTF
-	few	TRBV12-3/TRBV12-4	TRBJ2-5	TGTGCCAGCAGCCCTGGGCCCGTACAAGAGACCCAGTACTTC	CASSPGPVQETQYF
-	-	TRBV5-5	TRBJ2-1	TGTGCCAGCAGCTTGTTTACAGGGAGATACAATGAGCAGTTCTTC	CASSLFTGRYNEQFF
TRBD2	few	TRBV5-1	TRBJ2-1	TGCGCCAGCAGCCCGGGACTAGATCGTTATGAGCAGTTCTTC	CASSPGLDRYEQFF